Presented here are 23 T cell receptor beta chains from one specimen sequenced in a study of T cells in Graves' hyperthyroidism and ophthalmopathy. RNA transcripts yielded amplified TCR beta CDR3 regions. A first-round RT-PCR of the TCR CDR3 used the HTBI primer set. MiXCR, applied by TCRdb to the multiplex PCR reads, yields one record per CDR3 protein. The sample shows approximately 590,000 distinct CDR3 sequences, 15% to 18% of them seen only once. The sample taken for sequencing was blood. Source of these receptors: a woman aged 25 to 39 with Graves' hyperthyroidism.

This clonotype was detected ten times or more. V gene TRBV30 combines with J gene TRBJ2-7; TRBD1 matches at 9 bases. V trimming: 4 bases; J trimming: 3 bases; junction bases outside the gene matches: 4. The CDR3 contains 13 residues. The V gene's germline CDR1 is GTSNPN and CDR2 SVGIG (reference sequence). CDR3 DNA: TGTGCCTGGAAAGACAGGGGGAACTACGAGCAGTACTTC. Residues: CAWKDRGNYEQYF. Looking up the rest from reference TRBV30 and TRBJ2-7 gives the full variable domain: SQTIHQWPATLVQPVGSPLSLECTVEGTSNPNLYWYRQAAGRGLQLLFYSVGIGQISSEVPQNLSASRPQDRQFILSSKKLLLSDSGFYLCAWKDRGNYEQYFGPGTRLTVT.

This clonotype was seen at least ten times. The CDR3: CASSSRLVSDTQYF. DNA of the CDR3: TGCGCCAGCAGCTCCCGACTAGTTTCAGATACGCAGTATTTT. The chain uses TRBV5-1 and TRBJ2-3; a possible D gene is TRBD2 (6 bases). The CDR3 totals 14 residues. Germline loops: CDR1 SGHRS, CDR2 YFSETQ. Trimming took 3 bases from V and 4 from J, leaving 12 bases between them.

This chain joins TRBV29-1 and TRBJ2-3; TRBD2 aligns across 12 bases. CDR1 is SQVTM, CDR2 ANQGSEA, per germline. This CDR3 is built from 14 residues. The trim removed 4 bases at V and 3 bases at J, leaving 2 bases unmatched. The CDR3 nucleotides read TGCAGCGTTGGAGGGACTAGCGGGACAGATACGCAGTATTTT. This sequence encodes CSVGGTSGTDTQYF.

Many counts were recorded for this clonotype. V usage is TRBV27 and J usage is TRBJ2-1; D gene uncertain. Germline assignment: CDR1 MNHEY and CDR2 SMNVEV (reference sequence). There are 12 residues in the CDR3. Trimming shortened V by 2 bases and J by 6 bases, and 5 bases separated the two germline ends. CDR3 in DNA: TGTGCCAGCAGTTTAAACGTCAATGAGCAGTTCTTC. Translated, it gives CASSLNVNEQFF.

The chain uses TRBV18 and TRBJ2-1; 8 nucleotides match TRBD1. V shed 4 bases, J shed 8 bases, and the junction held 7 bases outside the gene matches. Germline CDR1 reads KGHSH; CDR2 reads LQKENI. This CDR3 is 14 amino acids long. CDR3 amino acids: CASSRAGGVDEQFF. The CDR3, as DNA: TGTGCCAGCTCACGCGCAGGGGGCGTAGATGAGCAGTTCTTC.

In this sample, this clonotype turned up a few times. The V and J genes are TRBV3-1 and TRBJ2-1, with 8 bases matching TRBD2. CDR3 length: 18 amino acids. Germline lookup yields CDR1 LGHDT and CDR2 YNNKEL (reference sequence). V was pared by 0 bases and J by 3 bases, with 10 bases of the junction left unmatched. CDR3 region: CASSQDGLAGFYYNEQFF. In nucleotides, the CDR3 is TGTGCCAGCAGCCAAGATGGTCTAGCGGGTTTTTACTACAATGAGCAGTTCTTC.

This clonotype has ten or more counts. The chain carries TRBV7-2 and TRBJ1-2; maybe TRBD1 (6 bases). Trimming shortened V by 1 base and J by 2 bases, and 17 bases separated the two germline ends. CDR1 SGHTA and CDR2 FQGNSA come from the germline V gene. The CDR3 length is 17 residues. CDR3 DNA sequence: TGTGCCAGCAGCTTAGGGTCTTCTGCGAGGGGGAACTATGGCTACACCTTC. Protein: CASSLGSSARGNYGYTF.

The chain employs TRBV2 and TRBJ2-7; 9 nucleotides line up with TRBD1. There are 15 residues in the CDR3. CDR1 SNHLY and CDR2 FYNNEI come from the germline V gene. V gave up 4 bases and J gave up 7 bases; unmatched junction bases: 11. The CDR3 region has the DNA TGTGCCAGCAGTGGCCCCGGGACAGGGACCGGAGAGCAGTACTTC. This gives the protein CASSGPGTGTGEQYF.

This clonotype was observed at least ten times. The gene calls are TRBV20-1 and TRBJ2-7, with D uncertain. V lost 7 bases and J lost 2, with 15 bases in between. The germline V gene encodes CDR1 DFQATT and CDR2 SNEGSKA (reference sequence). This CDR3 has 13 amino acids. CDR3 region: CSGALTSAYEQYF. The CDR3, as DNA: TGCAGTGGGGCACTCACAAGCGCCTACGAGCAGTACTTC.

This clonotype was recorded many times. The genes are TRBV3-1 and TRBJ1-4, with D possibly TRBD1 on 6 matching bases. V lost 2 bases to trimming and J lost 4 bases, with 17 bases between them. CDR1 and CDR2 (germline): LGHDT, YNNKEL (reference sequence). This CDR3 contains 17 residues. CDR3 region: CASSQSEGRGVNEKLFF. DNA for the CDR3: TGTGCCAGCAGCCAATCGGAGGGCAGGGGAGTTAATGAAAAACTGTTTTTT.

This clonotype was found many times. This chain connects TRBV6-6 to TRBJ2-1; 12 bases are shared with TRBD2. CDR1 is MNHNY and CDR2 is SVGAGI in the germline V gene (reference sequence). The CDR3 length is 17 residues. With 2 bases clipped from V and 4 bases from J, the junction kept 6 bases outside the gene matches. The CDR3 DNA follows: TGTGCCAGCAGTTACGGGACTAGCGGGTTTGGTTACAATGAGCAGTTCTTC. It yields the protein CASSYGTSGFGYNEQFF.

This clonotype was detected many times. This chain connects TRBV11-2 to TRBJ2-7, with 7 bases that match TRBD2. The V and J ends lost 0 bases and 3 bases, in that order; junction bases with no gene match: 5. Germline V lookup: CDR1 SGHAT, CDR2 FQNNGV. This CDR3 is built from 15 residues. CDR3 in amino acids: CASSLDGEGLYEQYF. The CDR3 coding sequence is TGTGCCAGCAGCTTAGATGGGGAGGGGCTCTACGAGCAGTACTTC. Combining the CDR3 with reference TRBV11-2 and TRBJ2-7 gives the whole variable domain EAGVAQSPRYKIIEKRQSVAFWCNPISGHATLYWYQQILGQGPKLLIQFQNNGVVDDSQLPKDRFSAERLKGVDSTLKIQPAKLEDSAVYLCASSLDGEGLYEQYFGPGTRLTVT.

The sample holds many counts of this clonotype. This chain uses TRBV7-3 with TRBJ1-6; 8 bases are shared with TRBD1. With V trimmed by 2 bases and J by 9 bases, 6 bases remained unmatched. This CDR3 region has 15 residues. Looked up from germline, CDR1 is SGHTA and CDR2 is FQGTGA. CDR3 in DNA: TGTGCCAGCAGCTTATTTCCACAGGGGGGTTCACCCCTCCACTTT. Translation gives CASSLFPQGGSPLHF.

This clonotype was counted many times. The chain recombines TRBV6-6 with TRBJ2-5; 7 bases are a match to TRBD2. The CDR3 contains 17 residues. Trimming removed 0 bases from V and 4 bases from J; junction bases left unmatched: 11. The germline V gene has CDR1 MNHNY and CDR2 SVGAGI (reference sequence). DNA for the CDR3: TGTGCCAGCAGTTACTCGGAGGTGGGGGGGGGAGGAGAGACCCAGTACTTC. Protein sequence: CASSYSEVGGGGETQYF.

This clonotype was found many times. The CDR3 protein is CASSPQTGKFSNTEAFF. The CDR3 nucleotides are TGCGCCAGCAGCCCCCAGACAGGAAAATTCTCTAACACTGAAGCTTTCTTT. This rearrangement joins TRBV5-1 to TRBJ1-1, with D perhaps matching TRBD1 (6 bases). Germline-derived CDR1 and CDR2 are SGHRS and YFSETQ. Trimming cost V 4 bases and J 2 bases, with 21 bases left between them. The CDR3 has 17 amino acids. Drawing the rest from reference TRBV5-1 and TRBJ1-1, the complete variable domain is KAGVTQTPRYLIKTRGQQVTLSCSPISGHRSVSWYQQTPGQGLQFLFEYFSETQRNKGNFPGRFSGRQFSNSRSEMNVSTLELGDSALYLCASSPQTGKFSNTEAFFGQGTRLTVV.

This clonotype has only a few counts. The rearrangement links TRBV19 to TRBJ1-2; 7 bases are a match to TRBD1. Unmatched junction bases numbered 3, after V lost 3 bases and J lost 5 bases. The CDR3 loop spans 13 amino acids. Germline CDR1 reads LNHDA; CDR2 reads SQIVND (reference sequence). In DNA form, the CDR3 reads TGTGCCAGTAGTATCGGGACAGCGTATGGCTACACCTTC. Its protein product is CASSIGTAYGYTF.

This clonotype was detected ten times or more. The J gene is TRBJ2-3, the V gene TRBV20-1; D perhaps matches TRBD2 (5 bases). CDR3 length equals 13 residues. Germline assignment: CDR1 DFQATT and CDR2 SNEGSKA (reference sequence). Deletions cut 3 bases from V and 5 bases from J, with 12 bases between. For the CDR3, the DNA is TGCAGTGCTAGGACGGGGAAGGAAGATACGCAGTATTTT. It yields the protein CSARTGKEDTQYF.

This clonotype was counted between two and nine times. The chain is built from TRBV5-1 and TRBJ1-5; 9 positions agree with TRBD1. The germline gives CDR1 SGHRS, CDR2 YFSETQ. The CDR3 is 14 amino acids. Trimming cost V 5 bases and J 6 bases; bases outside gene matches: 6. CDR3 residues: CASRGTGTSQPQHF. The DNA for the CDR3 is TGCGCCAGCAGAGGGACAGGGACGAGTCAGCCCCAGCATTTT.

This clonotype was seen repeatedly, ten times or more. The chain uses TRBV27 and TRBJ2-1; D uncertain. The germline V and J ends were trimmed by 5 bases and 4 bases, with 9 bases remaining between them. The CDR3 loop spans 13 amino acids. Germline V CDR1 and CDR2: MNHEY, SMNVEV (reference sequence). The CDR3, as DNA: TGTGCCAGCAGTAAAGGCTATTACAATGAGCAGTTCTTC. It encodes CASSKGYYNEQFF.

The chain recombines TRBV10-3 with TRBJ2-6; D is tentatively TRBD1 or TRBD2 (6 bases each). The CDR3 extends over 18 amino acids. CDR1 is ENHRY and CDR2 is SYGVKD in the germline V gene. V was clipped by 7 bases and J by 1 base, with 20 bases between them. CDR3 region: CAIKGGSGDTSGANVLTF. The CDR3 DNA is TGTGCCATCAAGGGGGGTAGTGGGGATACTTCTGGGGCCAACGTCCTGACTTTC.

This clonotype was counted ten times or more. The rearrangement links TRBV28 to TRBJ2-1; either TRBD1 or TRBD2 may fit D (5 bases each). V was cut by 4 bases and J by 9 bases, with 13 bases left in between. Germline CDR1 MDHEN, CDR2 SYDVKM. The CDR3 covers 13 residues. The CDR3 loop is CASSYGAGGEQFF. CDR3 nucleotide sequence: TGTGCCAGCAGTTACGGGGCTGGGGGTGAGCAGTTCTTC.

This clonotype was detected ten times or more. The gene calls are TRBV30 and TRBJ1-1; TRBD1 is a possible D gene (5 bases). Per germline, CDR1 GTSNPN and CDR2 SVGIG (reference sequence). V lost 3 bases, J lost 3 bases, and 11 bases lay in between. This CDR3 is 13 amino acids long. The CDR3 region is CAWRGGPYTEAFF. As DNA, the CDR3 is TGTGCCTGGAGGGGGGGACCTTACACTGAAGCTTTCTTT.

This clonotype was counted many times. V and J are TRBV6-2 or TRBV6-3 and TRBJ2-5, with D tentatively TRBD1 (6 bases). The CDR3 sequence is 15 residues long. Deletions cut 7 bases from V and 4 bases from J, with 19 bases between. The germline V gene encodes CDR1 MNHEY and CDR2 SVGEGT. CDR3 residues: CASNLPVGARETQYF. In DNA, the CDR3 is TGTGCCAGCAACCTACCCGTGGGGGCGAGAGAGACCCAGTACTTC.